Listed here are 30 T cell receptor beta chains from one sample, sequenced in a study of vaccination and CD4 T cells after COVID-19. Treatment in this sample: approximately nine-day PBMC culture with coronavirus spike peptide pools or control peptides (ViraFEST assay). Their antigens are not known. Cultured CD4+ T-cell DNA underwent Oncomine TCR Beta short-read sequencing. TCRdb called the PCR reads again in MiXCR, with one record for every CDR3 protein. Of almost 20,000 distinct CDR3 sequences in the sample, 45% to 60% were seen once. Sample: CD4+ T cells from blood, cultured in vitro. The receptors originated from a human donor who had recovered from COVID-19.

This clonotype has a handful of counts. The chain is built from TRBV6-1 and TRBJ2-3; unclear D gene. Germline CDR1 is MNHNS and CDR2 is SASEGT. This CDR3 contains 16 residues. V shed 0 bases and J shed 1 base, with 11 bases lying between them. In DNA form, the CDR3 reads TGTGCCAGCAGTGAAGCGCGCGCCTCTCGCACAGATACGCAGTATTTT. Amino acid sequence: CASSEARASRTDTQYF.

This clonotype has only one observation. The gene calls are TRBV20-1 and TRBJ2-7; the D call may be TRBD1 or TRBD2 (5 bases each). The CDR3 length is 13 residues. Germline V gene lookup returns CDR1 DFQATT and CDR2 SNEGSKA (reference sequence). V dropped 6 bases and J dropped 3 bases, with 15 bases sitting between them. The CDR3 loop is CSAGRGEFYEQYF. Written as DNA, the CDR3 is TGCAGTGCAGGGAGAGGGGAGTTCTACGAGCAGTACTTC.

The chain is built from TRBV10-3 and TRBJ1-6, with TRBD1 as a possible D gene (5 bases). The CDR3 consists of 16 residues. Germline lookup yields CDR1 ENHRY and CDR2 SYGVKD. V dropped 2 bases and J dropped 9 bases, with 17 bases sitting between them. The CDR3 loop reads CAISEGLQGSSSPLHF. The DNA for the CDR3 is TGTGCCATCAGTGAGGGGCTTCAGGGTAGTAGTTCACCCCTCCACTTT.

V is TRBV20-1 and J is TRBJ1-2, with D uncertain. CDR3 length: 14 residues. V was shortened by 1 base and J by 8 bases, with 17 bases between the two germline ends. The germline CDR1 and CDR2 sequences are DFQATT and SNEGSKA (reference sequence). The CDR3 DNA follows: TGCAGTGCTAGAGGGGCTTCTTCAGCGGAGGGCTACACCTTC. Its translation is CSARGASSAEGYTF.

V is TRBV2 and J is TRBJ2-7; D not resolved. Trimming left V 10 bases short and J 1 base short, with 8 bases between. The CDR3 totals 11 residues. Germline CDR1 reads SNHLY; CDR2 reads FYNNEI. As DNA, the CDR3 is TGTGCCATGCTAAGGTCCTACGAGCAGTACTTC. Protein product: CAMLRSYEQYF.

The chain recombines TRBV6-1 with TRBJ1-1, with D perhaps TRBD1 (5 bases). The CDR3 extends over 14 amino acids. V lost 7 bases to trimming and J lost 0 bases, with 12 bases between them. Germline V gives CDR1 MNHNS, CDR2 SASEGT. DNA of the CDR3: TGTGCCAGCACCAGGGACGGGGTGAACACTGAAGCTTTCTTT. This translates into CASTRDGVNTEAFF.

V and J are TRBV7-8 and TRBJ2-1; 13 bases are shared with TRBD2. Trimming cost V 5 bases and J 7 bases; bases outside gene matches: 14. There are 18 residues in the CDR3. Germline lookup yields CDR1 SGHVS and CDR2 FQNEAQ. This CDR3 is CASSPRTSGSPRLNEQFF. CDR3 coding DNA: TGTGCCAGCAGCCCTCGGACTAGCGGGAGTCCTAGGTTGAATGAGCAGTTCTTC. The variable domain in full, completed from reference TRBV7-8 and TRBJ2-1, reads GAGVSQSPRYKVAKRGQDVALRCDPISGHVSLFWYQQALGQGPEFLTYFQNEAQLDKSGLPSDRFFAERPEGSVSTLKIQRTQQEDSAVYLCASSPRTSGSPRLNEQFFGPGTRLTVL.

This clonotype was found a few times. The junction differs from germline at one of its ends, possibly a read error. This sequence joins TRBV27 and TRBJ2-3; TRBD1 matches at 10 bases. The CDR3 has 19 amino acids. CDR1 and CDR2 from the germline V gene are MNHEY and SMNVEV (reference sequence). The CDR3 DNA reads TGTGCCAGCAGTGTATCGACAGGGGGCAGAGGCTCTAGCACAGATACGCAGTATTTT. This gives the protein CASSVSTGGRGSSTDTQYF.

The V gene is TRBV27, the J gene TRBJ2-7; 12 nucleotides line up with TRBD2. The CDR3 loop spans 16 amino acids. V dropped 8 bases and J dropped 1; count of bases not matched to a gene: 9. From germline, CDR1 is MNHEY and CDR2 SMNVEV (reference sequence). The CDR3 DNA follows: TGTGCCAGCGCCTCGGCCGGGACTAGCGGGTCCTACGAGCAGTACTTC. Translation: CASASAGTSGSYEQYF.

Note on this clonotype: Compared with germline, one end of the junction differs, possibly owing to a read error. This chain uses TRBV5-1 with TRBJ2-5; TRBD2 matches 11 bases. Germline V CDR1 and CDR2: SGHRS, YFSETQ. The CDR3 runs 17 residues. The CDR3 coding sequence is TGCGCCAGCAGCTTGGTCCTAGCGGGGGGAAAGGGAGAGACCCAGCACTTC. Protein product: CASSLVLAGGKGETQHF.

This clonotype ranks as medium-sized. The V call is TRBV27, the J call TRBJ1-5; D might be TRBD1 (6 bases). The CDR3 consists of 17 residues. Germline V lookup: CDR1 MNHEY, CDR2 SMNVEV (reference sequence). Trimming shortened V by 4 bases and J by 0 bases, and 16 bases separated the two germline ends. CDR3: CASSSLGGLVSNQPQHF. The CDR3 nucleotides read TGTGCCAGCAGTTCCTTAGGGGGGCTAGTTAGCAATCAGCCCCAGCATTTT.

There are a few counts of this clonotype. V usage is TRBV20-1 and J usage is TRBJ2-5; TRBD1 or TRBD2 may be the D gene (6 bases each). V dropped 4 bases and J dropped 4 bases, with 16 bases sitting between them. The CDR3 is 14 residues long. Germline V lookup: CDR1 DFQATT, CDR2 SNEGSKA (reference sequence). The CDR3 spells CSANDPGGLETQYF. The DNA of the CDR3 is TGCAGTGCTAATGACCCTGGGGGGCTAGAGACCCAGTACTTC.

V gene TRBV5-1 combines with J gene TRBJ2-7; 10 bases map to TRBD2. J was trimmed by 3 bases and V by 0 bases; bases with no gene match: 3. Germline assignment: CDR1 SGHRS and CDR2 YFSETQ. This CDR3 contains 15 residues. The CDR3 DNA reads TGCGCCAGCAGCTTGGAGCGGGGGGGCCGCTACGAGCAGTACTTC. Its protein is CASSLERGGRYEQYF.

The rearrangement links TRBV7-9 to TRBJ1-1; a weak D match, TRBD1 (5 bases). This CDR3 region has 14 residues. The ends were cut back, 3 bases at V and 3 bases at J, with 11 bases in the middle. CDR1 is SEHNR and CDR2 is FQNEAQ in the germline V gene (reference sequence). The CDR3 DNA is TGTGCCAGCAGCTTTAACCAGGGTTACACTGAAGCTTTCTTT. The encoded protein is CASSFNQGYTEAFF.

CDR3: CASSTSGGSYEQYF. The CDR3 coding sequence is TGTGCCAGCAGTACATCAGGGGGTTCCTACGAGCAGTACTTC. The gene calls are TRBV28 and TRBJ2-7, with 7 bases aligning to TRBD1. CDR3 length: 14 residues. J was trimmed by 1 base and V by 5 bases; bases with no gene match: 5. The germline V gene encodes CDR1 MDHEN and CDR2 SYDVKM.

This clonotype appeared a few times. The chain combines TRBV6-2 or TRBV6-3 with TRBJ2-2, with D possibly TRBD1 on 6 matching bases. Germline CDR1 reads MNHEY; CDR2 reads SVGEGT. Trimming removed 6 bases from V and 4 bases from J, with 18 bases in between. The CDR3 has 16 amino acids. Written as DNA, the CDR3 is TGTGCCAGCAGCAGGGCGTTCAGGGGAAGCACCGGGGAGCTGTTTTTT. Its protein is CASSRAFRGSTGELFF.

There are a few counts of this clonotype. This chain uses TRBV24-1 with TRBJ1-5; unclear D gene. From germline, CDR1 is KGHDR and CDR2 SFDVKD. The CDR3 runs 16 residues. V gave up 3 bases and J gave up 4 bases, with 15 bases separating them. The CDR3 protein is CATSDGPRTGNQPQHF. As DNA, the CDR3 is TGTGCCACCAGTGATGGGCCCAGGACGGGGAATCAGCCCCAGCATTTT.

Comments on this clonotype: The junction and the germline gene differ at one end; a read error may be behind it. The chain couples TRBV6-1 to TRBJ1-4; tentatively, D is TRBD1 (5 bases). The CDR3 contains 12 residues. Per the germline V gene, CDR1 is MNHNS and CDR2 is SASEGT. The CDR3 bases are TGTGCCAGCAGTGAAGTGCCGGGGCCATCGGTTTTT. Translated, it gives CASSEVPGPSVF.

The chain recombines TRBV24-1 with TRBJ1-5; D unclear. The CDR3 sequence is 14 residues long. Germline-derived CDR1 and CDR2 are KGHDR and SFDVKD. Trimming took off 1 base at V and 4 bases at J, with 7 bases between the two ends. This chain's CDR3 is CATSDLGENQPQHF. DNA of the CDR3: TGTGCCACCAGTGATTTAGGAGAAAATCAGCCCCAGCATTTT.

This clonotype was seen only a few times. This chain joins TRBV20-1 and TRBJ1-2; D perhaps matches TRBD1 (6 bases). Germline V gene sequence: CDR1 DFQATT, CDR2 SNEGSKA (reference sequence). The CDR3 sequence is 14 residues long. The germline V and J ends were trimmed by 6 bases and 3 bases, with 17 bases remaining between them. CDR3 DNA: TGCAGTGCCCCTAAAGGGGGACTGGACTATGGCTACACCTTC. This gives the protein CSAPKGGLDYGYTF.

The chain has TRBV5-1 and TRBJ1-2, with 9 bases lining up with TRBD1. Germline V gene data show CDR1 as SGHRS and CDR2 as YFSETQ. V lost 4 bases and J lost 1; bases outside the gene matches: 5. The CDR3 is made up of 15 amino acids. The CDR3 loop is CASSPGGQGNYGYTF. As DNA, the CDR3 is TGCGCCAGCAGCCCTGGGGGACAGGGTAACTATGGCTACACCTTC. Filled out from reference TRBV5-1 and TRBJ1-2, the complete variable domain reads KAGVTQTPRYLIKTRGQQVTLSCSPISGHRSVSWYQQTPGQGLQFLFEYFSETQRNKGNFPGRFSGRQFSNSRSEMNVSTLELGDSALYLCASSPGGQGNYGYTFGSGTRLTVV.

In this sample, this clonotype turned up once. V gene TRBV7-9 combines with J gene TRBJ2-7; 8 positions match TRBD1. V gave up 3 bases and J gave up 5 bases; unmatched junction bases: 6. CDR3 size: 14 residues. Germline lookup yields CDR1 SEHNR and CDR2 FQNEAQ (reference sequence). This CDR3 is CASSFSGGFDEQYF. The CDR3 DNA is TGTGCCAGCAGCTTCTCAGGGGGCTTCGACGAGCAGTACTTC. The full variable domain, in which reference TRBV7-9 and TRBJ2-7 provide the parts outside the CDR3, is DTGVSQNPRHKITKRGQNVTFRCDPISEHNRLYWYRQTLGQGPEFLTYFQNEAQLEKSRLLSDRFSAERPKGSFSTLEIQRTEQGDSAMYLCASSFSGGFDEQYFGPGTRLTVT.

The chain joins TRBV6-1 to TRBJ2-2, with 7 bases lining up with TRBD1. V was clipped by 1 base and J by 4 bases; unmatched bases: 9. CDR3 size: 17 residues. CDR1 and CDR2 from the germline V gene are MNHNS and SASEGT. The chain's CDR3 is CASSEVYEGARTGELFF. The DNA of the CDR3 is TGTGCCAGCAGTGAAGTTTACGAGGGGGCGCGCACCGGGGAGCTGTTTTTT.

J is TRBJ2-1 and V is TRBV6-5; D is unclear. Trimming removed 0 bases from V and 5 bases from J, with 14 bases in between. This CDR3 region has 16 residues. CDR1 is MNHEY, CDR2 SVGAGI, per germline. The CDR3 is CASSYSRQTPNNEQFF. The DNA of the CDR3 is TGTGCCAGCAGTTACTCGAGGCAGACCCCGAACAATGAGCAGTTCTTC.

This clonotype was counted a few times. CDR3 DNA sequence: TGTGCCAGCAGCCCAGGGACAGACCGTATGGGAAACACCATATATTTT. Protein sequence: CASSPGTDRMGNTIYF. This chain links TRBV7-2 with TRBJ1-3; 7 bases are shared with TRBD1. V dropped 5 bases and J dropped 4; count of bases not matched to a gene: 11. Germline V gene lookup returns CDR1 SGHTA and CDR2 FQGNSA. This CDR3 region has 16 residues.

J is TRBJ2-7 and V is TRBV20-1; 12 nucleotides match TRBD2. There are 15 residues in the CDR3. Germline V gives CDR1 DFQATT, CDR2 SNEGSKA (reference sequence). The trim removed 3 bases at V and 6 bases at J, leaving 9 bases unmatched. CDR3 in amino acids: CSASYLAGGRGEQYF. The CDR3 nucleotides are TGCAGTGCTAGCTATCTAGCGGGAGGGAGGGGCGAGCAGTACTTC.

V gene TRBV11-3 combines with J gene TRBJ2-5; D call uncertain. V was pared by 1 base and J by 4 bases, with 13 bases between. The CDR3 sequence is 15 residues long. Germline V gene sequence: CDR1 SGHNT, CDR2 YENEEA. CDR3 nucleotides: TGTGCCAGCAGCTTAGCATGGCGGATCGGAGAGACCCAGTACTTC. Protein product: CASSLAWRIGETQYF.

This clonotype was counted only a few times. The rearrangement links TRBV20-1 to TRBJ2-2; the D gene could be TRBD1 or TRBD2 (6 bases each). CDR3 size: 17 residues. The V end lost 0 bases, the J end lost 6 bases, and 20 bases lay between the germline ends. CDR1 is DFQATT and CDR2 is SNEGSKA in the germline V gene (reference sequence). CDR3 loop: CSAREFAGDSFPGELFF. In nucleotides, the CDR3 is TGCAGTGCTAGAGAATTCGCAGGGGACTCTTTTCCCGGGGAGCTGTTTTTT.

This chain connects TRBV28 to TRBJ2-7; no clear D gene. This CDR3 is 11 amino acids long. Between the trimmed V and J ends, which lost 10 bases and 0 bases, there was a span of 7 bases. Germline CDR1 is MDHEN and CDR2 is SYDVKM. The CDR3 sequence is CATQVSYEQYF. The DNA for the CDR3 is TGTGCCACTCAGGTCTCCTACGAGCAGTACTTC.

The chain is built from TRBV2 and TRBJ2-7; weak D call: TRBD1 (6 bases). CDR1 is SNHLY and CDR2 is FYNNEI in the germline V gene. The ends were cut back, 7 bases at V and 1 base at J, with 11 bases in the middle. There are 13 residues in the CDR3. The CDR3 DNA follows: TGTGCCAGCAATACAGGGATGTCCTACGAGCAGTACTTC. Translating it yields CASNTGMSYEQYF.